Sequencing of this T cell receptor (beta chain) was carried out in a study of control samples from healthy donors and cancer patients. V was clipped by 4 bases and J by 5 bases; unmatched bases: 7. The CDR3 totals 14 residues. Germline lookup yields CDR1 MNHEY and CDR2 SVGAGI. By share of the sample, this clone is medium-sized. The protocol was immunoSEQ multiplex PCR, while the TCRdb copy is restricted to in-frame clones and leaves out a portion. Of around 90,000 clones listed, around nine tenths are singletons. Sequencing was carried out using blood. This sequence joins TRBV6-5 and TRBJ1-1; the match to TRBD1 covers 7 bases. The sequence derives from a man aged 30 to 39 in good health. CDR3 amino acids: CASSLLRGQTEAFF. CDR3 DNA: TGTGCCAGCAGTTTACTCAGGGGACAGACTGAAGCTTTCTTT.